This entry concerns a single T cell receptor beta chain. Its antigen is currently unknown. The entry originates in a study of radiation and T cells in renal cell carcinoma. Study-wide background: Nephrectomy followed 15 Gy stereotactic body radiation by 4 weeks.

Trimming removed 4 bases from V and 1 base from J, with 8 bases in between. The CDR3 extends over 13 amino acids. Germline CDR1 LNHNV, CDR2 YYDKDF (reference sequence). The data were produced by immunoSEQ multiplex PCR, yet TCRdb's version contains in-frame clones alone and is incomplete. Among approximately 140,000 clones listed, 83% were seen once. Notes on the study in general: No pretreatment tumor biopsies were available for baseline clonotypes.

As to time point: baseline pretreatment blood. Treatment denoted: 15 Gy SBRT to primary tumor, nephrectomy 4 weeks later. Sequenced material: blood, taken from a patient whose treatment included radiotherapy and nephrectomy. The chain combines TRBV15 with TRBJ2-7; the D gene is possibly TRBD1 (5 bases). This clonotype was sampled from a woman aged 50 to 65 with renal cell carcinoma. CDR3 bases: TGTGCCACCAGCATCGACAGATCCTACGAGCAGTACTTC. Its protein product is CATSIDRSYEQYF.